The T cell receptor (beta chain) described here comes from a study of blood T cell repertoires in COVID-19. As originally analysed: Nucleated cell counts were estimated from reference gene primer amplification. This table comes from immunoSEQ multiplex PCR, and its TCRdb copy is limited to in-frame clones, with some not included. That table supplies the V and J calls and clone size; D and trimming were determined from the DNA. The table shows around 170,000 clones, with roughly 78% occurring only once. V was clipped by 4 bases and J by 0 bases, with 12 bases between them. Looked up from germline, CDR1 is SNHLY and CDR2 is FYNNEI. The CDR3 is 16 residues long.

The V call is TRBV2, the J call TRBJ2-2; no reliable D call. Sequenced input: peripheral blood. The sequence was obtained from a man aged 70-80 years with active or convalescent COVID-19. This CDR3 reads CASSVEVLANTGELFF. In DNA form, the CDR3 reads TGTGCCAGCAGTGTCGAGGTCCTCGCGAACACCGGGGAGCTGTTTTTT.